Sequencing of this TCR beta chain was carried out in a study of blood T cell repertoires in COVID-19. Produced via immunoSEQ multiplex PCR; TCRdb's table is partial and in-frame only. This sample has approximately 450,000 clones, with about 89% found just once. Per germline, CDR1 GTSNPN and CDR2 SVGIG (reference sequence). The CDR3 sequence is 12 residues long. The J segment lost 8 bases and the V segment lost 4 bases, leaving 4 bases of the junction unmatched. The sequence was collected from a woman younger than 45 with acute or convalescent COVID-19. The gene calls are TRBV30 and TRBJ1-2; 10 bases align to TRBD1. The sample comprised peripheral blood. The CDR3 loop reads CAWTRTGGGYTF. The DNA for the CDR3 is TGTGCCTGGACCCGGACAGGGGGAGGCTACACCTTC. The full variable domain, with the rest looked up from reference TRBV30 and TRBJ1-2, is SQTIHQWPATLVQPVGSPLSLECTVEGTSNPNLYWYRQAAGRGLQLLFYSVGIGQISSEVPQNLSASRPQDRQFILSSKKLLLSDSGFYLCAWTRTGGGYTFGSGTRLTVV.